A selection of T cell receptor beta chains follows, all from one sample in a study of blood T cell repertoires in COVID-19. Clones were read by immunoSEQ multiplex PCR, and TCRdb kept only the in-frame ones, dropping some. The repertoire consists of approximately 70,000 clones, with about nine tenths occurring once and the leading ten covering 2.5% to 3%. Sequencing was performed on peripheral blood. Receptor source: a middle-aged man with COVID-19, enrolled during active disease. Each CDR3 is given with its conserved first and last residue. D genes are given only for firm matches. Not every row has a clone size; where given, it reads once, few, many or a size class.

v_gene	abundance	d_gene	j_gene	CDR3aa	CDR3nt
TRBV5-4	-	TRBD2	TRBJ2-7	CASSFGGGRAPYEQYF	TGTGCCAGCAGCTTCGGAGGCGGGAGGGCCCCCTACGAGCAGTACTTC
TRBV5-6	-	-	TRBJ1-2	CASRYTGQGYTF	TGTGCCAGCAGATATACAGGACAGGGCTACACCTTC
TRBV18	-	-	TRBJ1-1	CASSPAGNTEAFF	TGTGCCAGCTCACCGGCGGGAAACACTGAAGCTTTCTTT
TRBV5-1	-	-	TRBJ2-1	CASRDKRFDNEQFF	TGCGCCAGCAGGGATAAGCGGTTCGACAATGAGCAGTTCTTC
TRBV27	-	TRBD1	TRBJ2-7	CASRRGTGGYEQYF	TGTGCCAGCAGGAGAGGGACAGGGGGATACGAGCAGTACTTC
TRBV30	-	-	TRBJ1-1	CAWSVRGRDYTEAFF	TGTGCCTGGAGTGTGAGAGGGCGAGATTACACTGAAGCTTTCTTT
TRBV9	-	-	TRBJ2-1	CASSGGVGPYNEQFF	TGTGCCAGCAGCGGGGGCGTCGGGCCCTACAATGAGCAGTTCTTC
TRBV7-8	-	TRBD1	TRBJ1-6	CASSQGQGNSPLHF	TGTGCCAGCAGCCAAGGACAGGGAAATTCACCCCTCCACTTT
TRBV7-2	-	-	TRBJ1-1	CASSLSGPKTEAFF	TGTGCCAGCAGCTTATCTGGCCCGAAGACTGAAGCTTTCTTT
TRBV27	once	-	TRBJ1-1	CASSLRGTEAFF	TGTGCCAGCAGTTTAAGGGGAACTGAAGCTTTCTTT
TRBV10-3	-	TRBD1	TRBJ2-7	CAISTLTGGEQYF	TGTGCCATCAGTACTTTGACAGGGGGCGAGCAGTACTTC
TRBV5-1	-	-	TRBJ2-5	CASSLRLFQETQYF	TGCGCCAGCAGCTTAAGACTATTCCAAGAGACCCAGTACTTC
TRBV27	-	-	TRBJ2-1	CASSPRVPRVPSSSYNEQFF	TGTGCCAGCAGTCCTAGGGTCCCCAGGGTCCCCTCTAGCTCCTACAATGAGCAGTTCTTC
TRBV5-4	-	-	TRBJ2-2	CASSLKGLPNTGELFF	TGTGCCAGCAGCTTGAAAGGACTTCCGAACACCGGGGAGCTGTTTTTT
TRBV28	-	TRBD2	TRBJ2-7	CASSSPGLAGGNEQYF	TGTGCCAGCAGTTCCCCCGGACTAGCGGGAGGGAACGAGCAGTACTTC
TRBV6-2/TRBV6-3	-	TRBD1	TRBJ2-5	CASSTQGQGQETQYF	TGTGCCAGCAGTACCCAGGGACAGGGGCAAGAGACCCAGTACTTC
TRBV4-2	-	TRBD1	TRBJ2-7	CASSQVSGQASYEQYF	TGTGCCAGCAGCCAAGTCTCGGGACAGGCCTCCTACGAGCAGTACTTC
TRBV10-3	-	TRBD1	TRBJ2-1	CAISELGRGLRNEQFF	TGTGCCATCAGTGAGTTGGGCAGGGGGCTTCGAAATGAGCAGTTCTTC
TRBV14	-	TRBD2	TRBJ2-7	CASSQGLAGLNEQYF	TGTGCCAGCAGCCAAGGACTAGCGGGACTGAACGAGCAGTACTTC
TRBV30	-	TRBD1	TRBJ1-5	CAWRGTGDQPQHF	TGTGCCTGGAGGGGGACAGGGGATCAGCCCCAGCATTTT
TRBV6-1	-	-	TRBJ2-6	CASSEQGGGANVLTF	TGTGCCAGCAGTGAACAGGGTGGTGGGGCCAACGTCCTGACTTTC
TRBV5-1	-	TRBD1	TRBJ1-2	CASSLVLGQNYGYTF	TGCGCCAGCAGCTTGGTCCTGGGACAGAACTATGGCTACACCTTC
TRBV20-1	-	-	TRBJ2-5	CSATQGETQYF	TGCAGTGCTACCCAGGGGGAGACCCAGTACTTC
TRBV7-6	-	TRBD2	TRBJ2-5	CASSPTGAGDQETQYF	TGTGCCAGCAGTCCCACTGGGGCGGGGGACCAAGAGACCCAGTACTTC
TRBV6-5	-	-	TRBJ2-1	CASSPKLADNEQFF	TGTGCCAGCAGCCCCAAGTTAGCGGACAATGAGCAGTTCTTC
TRBV27	-	-	TRBJ1-4	CASSFLTANEKLFF	TGTGCCAGCAGTTTCTTGACAGCTAATGAAAAACTGTTTTTT
TRBV5-1	few	TRBD1	TRBJ1-6	CASSWDRGNSPLHF	TGCGCCAGCAGCTGGGACAGGGGAAATTCACCCCTCCACTTT
TRBV6-1	-	-	TRBJ1-3	CASSESGPGNTIYF	TGTGCCAGCAGTGAATCAGGGCCGGGAAACACCATATATTTT
TRBV5-6	-	TRBD2	TRBJ2-1	CASSWKTSGRGNEQFF	TGTGCCAGCAGCTGGAAGACTAGCGGGAGGGGGAATGAGCAGTTCTTC
TRBV2	-	TRBD2	TRBJ2-2	CASRRAAGAGELFF	TGTGCCAGCAGGAGGGCTGCGGGAGCCGGGGAGCTGTTTTTT
TRBV5-1	-	TRBD1	TRBJ1-4	CASSLLIRQGGHEELFF	TGCGCCAGCAGCTTGTTAATCCGACAGGGAGGTCATGAGGAACTGTTTTTT
TRBV24-1	-	TRBD1	TRBJ1-5	CATSARGFQPQHF	TGTGCCACCAGTGCCAGGGGGTTCCAGCCCCAGCATTTT
TRBV19	-	TRBD2	TRBJ2-1	CASRGLLYNEQFF	TGTGCCAGTAGGGGACTACTATACAATGAGCAGTTCTTC
TRBV10-1	-	TRBD2	TRBJ2-7	CASSGGTQLVLSHEQYF	TGCGCCAGCAGCGGGGGGACCCAACTAGTCTTGTCCCACGAGCAGTACTTC
TRBV2	-	-	TRBJ1-4	CASTYGGEKLFF	TGTGCCAGCACCTACGGGGGTGAAAAACTGTTTTTT
TRBV9	-	-	TRBJ1-1	CASSARIQNTEAFF	TGTGCCAGCAGCGCCAGAATCCAGAACACTGAAGCTTTCTTT
TRBV6-6	-	TRBD1	TRBJ2-1	CASSYGTGPVDEQFF	TGTGCCAGCAGTTACGGGACAGGCCCTGTGGATGAGCAGTTCTTC
TRBV4-3	-	TRBD2	TRBJ2-3	CASSHPRLADTQYF	TGCGCCAGCAGCCATCCCAGACTAGCGGATACGCAGTATTTT
TRBV11-2	once	-	TRBJ1-4	CASSLNGGGEKLFF	TGTGCCAGCAGCTTAAATGGAGGTGGTGAAAAACTGTTTTTT